Following are 18 T cell receptor beta chains from one sample sequenced in a study of blood T cell repertoires in COVID-19. Assay: immunoSEQ multiplex PCR; the TCRdb copy retains only in-frame clones and omits some. The sample lists 400,000 or so clones; around 90% were seen once. Sequencing was performed on peripheral blood. All receptors come from a man between 18 and 35 years old with COVID-19, enrolled during active disease.

This chain links TRBV10-2 with TRBJ2-1; 8 bases match TRBD1. This CDR3 contains 16 residues. Germline V gene sequence: CDR1 WSHSY, CDR2 SAAADI. With 7 bases clipped from V and 5 bases from J, the junction kept 13 bases outside the gene matches. In DNA, the CDR3 is TGCGCCAGCACTTCGGAGACAGGGGAACACAACAATGAGCAGTTCTTC. Protein product: CASTSETGEHNNEQFF.

This chain uses TRBV6-1 with TRBJ1-2, with a possible D match to TRBD1 (5 bases). The ends were cut back, 3 bases at V and 1 base at J, with 9 bases in the middle. Per the germline V gene, CDR1 is MNHNS and CDR2 is SASEGT. The CDR3 has 14 amino acids. The CDR3 nucleotides are TGTGCCAGCAGTGAGAACAGGAATAACTATGGCTACACCTTC. Translation gives CASSENRNNYGYTF.

This clone is a singleton in its sample. The rearrangement links TRBV7-6 to TRBJ1-1; 8 nucleotides align to TRBD1. This CDR3 spans 16 amino acids. J lost 1 base, V lost 6 bases, and 10 bases had no gene match. Germline lookup yields CDR1 SGHVS and CDR2 FNYEAQ. CDR3 DNA: TGTGCCAGCAGAGGACCAGGGGGCTCGGGGAACACTGAAGCTTTCTTT. Protein product: CASRGPGGSGNTEAFF.

This clone was counted once. The CDR3 protein is CASSSLGGTGELFF. In nucleotides, the CDR3 is TGCGCCAGCAGTTCCCTAGGGGGAACCGGGGAGCTGTTTTTT. The chain uses TRBV10-2 and TRBJ2-2; D may be TRBD1 (6 bases). Looked up from germline, CDR1 is WSHSY and CDR2 is SAAADI. This CDR3 is built from 14 residues. V lost 5 bases to trimming and J lost 5 bases, with 12 bases between them.

The CDR3 nucleotides read TGTGCCAGCAGCTTAGTTGCGGGGGGAGACTACGAGCAGTACTTC. It translates to CASSLVAGGDYEQYF. This chain uses TRBV11-2 with TRBJ2-7; 8 bases are a match to TRBD2. The CDR3 covers 15 residues. The V gene end was trimmed by 1 base and the J gene end by 3 bases; junction bases not matched to a gene: 5. In germline, CDR1 is SGHAT, CDR2 FQNNGV.

The chain is built from TRBV6-5 and TRBJ1-4; D possibly corresponds to TRBD1 (6 bases). CDR1 is MNHEY, CDR2 SVGAGI, per germline. This CDR3 has 15 amino acids. The ends were cut back, 2 bases at V and 6 bases at J, with 13 bases in the middle. This CDR3 is CASSYTTGRDEKLFF. The CDR3 bases are TGTGCCAGCAGTTACACAACAGGGAGGGATGAAAAACTGTTTTTT.

The chain has TRBV2 and TRBJ1-2, with D possibly TRBD1 on 5 matching bases. CDR1 is SNHLY and CDR2 is FYNNEI in the germline V gene. There are 14 residues in the CDR3. The V end lost 4 bases, the J end lost 2 bases, and 11 bases lay between the germline ends. CDR3 sequence reads: CASSVRDSNYGYTF. As DNA, the CDR3 is TGTGCCAGCAGTGTAAGGGACTCCAACTATGGCTACACCTTC.

The chain is built from TRBV18 and TRBJ2-2, with D unresolved. CDR1 is KGHSH, CDR2 LQKENI, per germline. V shed 3 bases and J shed 6 bases, with 8 bases lying between them. The CDR3 contains 13 residues. As DNA, the CDR3 is TGTGCCAGCTCACCCCTTGAGGCCGGGGAGCTGTTTTTT. Translated, it gives CASSPLEAGELFF.

The J gene is TRBJ2-1, the V gene TRBV3-1 (or the pseudogene TRBV3-2); TRBD2 aligns across 9 bases. The CDR3 is 19 amino acids. With 7 bases clipped from V and 2 bases from J, the junction kept 18 bases outside the gene matches. Germline V gene lookup returns CDR1 LGHDT and CDR2 YNNKEL (reference sequence). The CDR3 loop is CASTTGPTSGGGAYNEQFF. For the CDR3, the DNA is TGTGCCAGCACCACAGGACCGACTAGCGGAGGAGGGGCCTACAATGAGCAGTTCTTC.

The rearrangement links TRBV11-3 to TRBJ1-6; D is uncertain. Between the trimmed V and J ends, which lost 5 bases and 10 bases, there was a span of 18 bases. The CDR3 loop spans 15 amino acids. Germline-derived CDR1 and CDR2 are SGHNT and YENEEA. The CDR3 DNA sequence: TGTGCCAGCAGCCAAAGCCCAGCGAGTGGATCACCCCTCCACTTT. Translating gives CASSQSPASGSPLHF.

Notes on this clone: Different DNA sequences within this sample yield the same CDR3. The chain employs TRBV10-1 and TRBJ2-7, with D perhaps matching TRBD1 (6 bases). CDR1 and CDR2 (germline): WNHNN, SYGVQD (reference sequence). V gave up 3 bases and J gave up 6 bases, with 6 bases separating them. This CDR3 contains 11 residues. This CDR3 reads CASSEGGEQYF. CDR3 DNA: TGCGCCAGCAGTGAAGGGGGCGAGCAGTACTTC.

The chain couples TRBV6-1 to TRBJ1-6, with 7 bases fitting TRBD1. There are 15 residues in the CDR3. Germline trimming cut 0 bases from V and 9 bases from J; bases unmatched to any gene: 5. CDR1 is MNHNS, CDR2 SASEGT, per germline. CDR3 in DNA: TGTGCCAGCAGTGAAGCGACACAGGGGCTTTCACCCCTCCACTTT. This gives the protein CASSEATQGLSPLHF.

In regard to this clone: The germline gene is not matched at one end of the junction; a read error may be the cause. V gene TRBV7-9 combines with J gene TRBJ2-1, with a weak D call TRBD1 (6 bases). The CDR3 is made up of 11 amino acids. The germline V gene has CDR1 SEHNR and CDR2 FQNEAQ (reference sequence). CDR3 in amino acids: CASTLGTEQFF. The CDR3 DNA is TGTGCCAGCACCTTAGGGACAGAGCAGTTCTTC.

The chain employs TRBV12-3 or TRBV12-4 and TRBJ2-1; D unresolved. Trimming shortened V by 6 bases and J by 8 bases, and 8 bases separated the two germline ends. The CDR3 has 11 amino acids. This CDR3 reads CASSPRDEQFF. Here the CDR3 DNA reads TGTGCCAGCAGCCCGAGAGATGAGCAGTTCTTC.

This sequence joins TRBV2 and TRBJ1-5, with 8 bases identical to TRBD1. Losses at the gene ends were 8 bases for V and 0 bases for J; bases not matched to a gene: 12. Germline-derived CDR1 and CDR2 are SNHLY and FYNNEI. This CDR3 comprises 17 residues. CDR3 residues: CASVRDRTLNSNQPQHF. The CDR3 DNA reads TGTGCCAGCGTCCGGGACAGGACCCTAAATAGCAATCAGCCCCAGCATTTT.

V is TRBV14 and J is TRBJ1-2; 11 bases map to TRBD1. CDR3 size: 15 residues. CDR1 SGHDN and CDR2 FVKESK come from the germline V gene. Trimming took 1 base from V and 7 from J; bases not matched to a gene: 5. CDR3 DNA: TGTGCCAGCAGCCAAGGCGGGACAGGGGGGATTGGCTACACCTTC. Translated: CASSQGGTGGIGYTF.

This chain links TRBV27 with TRBJ2-2, with 9 nucleotides matching TRBD1. The CDR3 contains 14 residues. CDR1 is MNHEY and CDR2 is SMNVEV in the germline V gene (reference sequence). V shed 4 bases and J 6 bases; nucleotides not matched to a gene: 3. CDR3 nucleotide sequence: TGTGCCAGCAGTTCCAGGACAGGGGCCGGGGAGCTGTTTTTT. As protein: CASSSRTGAGELFF.

The chain couples TRBV2 to TRBJ2-1; TRBD2 matches 9 bases. The CDR3 loop spans 15 amino acids. CDR1 and CDR2 from the germline V gene are SNHLY and FYNNEI. V shed 7 bases and J 3 bases; nucleotides not matched to a gene: 7. Written as DNA, the CDR3 is TGTGCCAGCACCTTAAAGCGGGGGGTCTACAATGAGCAGTTCTTC. Protein sequence: CASTLKRGVYNEQFF.